This TCR beta chain is drawn from a study of cytomegalovirus exposure and HLA in healthy donors. There were likely unrecorded immune exposures, though donors were nominally healthy when sampled. Both 60 Vbeta primers and 13 Jbeta primers went into the PCR. Assay: immunoSEQ multiplex PCR; the TCRdb copy retains only in-frame clones and omits some. Altogether 90,000 to 120,000 clones are present, 76% being singletons, with the ten largest covering approximately 2.4%. Whole-study findings and limits: Likely technical artifact: a cluster of highly shared sequence variants. Cytomegalovirus association was listed for approximately 160 TCR beta chains.

About this clone itself: Its antigen is as yet unknown.

The CDR3 consists of 15 residues. The V gene lost 2 bases and the J gene lost 2 bases, with 11 bases spanning the gap. The germline gives CDR1 SGHDN, CDR2 FVKESK. The material sequenced was PBMCs. V gene TRBV14 combines with J gene TRBJ2-3, with a possible D match to TRBD1 (5 bases). The sequence was obtained from a man aged 18 to 30 in good health and CMV-seronegative. In nucleotides, the CDR3 is TGTGCCAGCAGCCAATGGGGCAGGGACACAGATACGCAGTATTTT. Translated, it gives CASSQWGRDTDTQYF.